This T cell receptor (beta chain) came from a study of T cells in Graves' hyperthyroidism and ophthalmopathy. Amplification targeted TCR beta CDR3 regions from RNA transcripts. Researchers ran a first-round RT-PCR on the TCR CDR3 using the HTBI primer set. TCRdb reanalysed the multiplex PCR reads using MiXCR and keeps one entry per CDR3 protein. Of 480,000 or so distinct CDR3 sequences in the sample, around 15% are singletons; the top ten hold roughly 17%. CDR1 and CDR2 (germline): SGHRS, YFSETQ. This CDR3 is 16 amino acids long. Trimming took 4 bases from V and 5 from J; bases not matched to a gene: 8.

The receptor was isolated from a woman under 30 with Graves' hyperthyroidism. This chain joins TRBV5-1 and TRBJ2-2, with 10 nucleotides matching TRBD2. Sequenced input: blood. Here the CDR3 reads CASSESGRASTGELFF. CDR3 nucleotide sequence: TGCGCCAGCAGCGAAAGCGGGAGGGCCTCGACCGGGGAGCTGTTTTTT.